Listed here are 27 T cell receptor beta chains from one sample, sequenced in a study of CXCR3-negative and CXCR3-positive naive CD8 T cells. The libraries of TRB cDNA were constructed through 5' RACE using UMI labels. Reprocessing the 5' RACE reads, TCRdb reports a single entry for every CDR3 protein and omits DNA. The ten top clones account for less than 1.1%, within a sample of around 90,000 distinct CDR3 sequences. Sequencing used naive CXCR3- CD8+ T cells from blood. Subset: CD45RO-CCR7+CD27+CD95- naive CD8+ T cells lacking CXCR3 (TNR3-). These receptor sequences come from a human donor in good health. Some clones in this sample may be carry-over from other donors' samples.

This rearrangement joins TRBV2 to TRBJ1-1; TCRdb names TRBD1, which stays unverified in the absence of DNA. The CDR3 covers 16 residues. Looked up from germline, CDR1 is SNHLY and CDR2 is FYNNEI. The CDR3 loop is CASSEAGTGMNTEAFF.

V and J are TRBV11-2 and TRBJ2-1; TCRdb reports TRBD2, a call that lacks DNA to check it against. The CDR3 consists of 18 residues. CDR1 is SGHAT and CDR2 is FQNNGV in the germline V gene. CDR3 sequence reads: CASSQGTSGTLSYDEQFF. Using reference TRBV11-2 and TRBJ2-1 for the parts outside the CDR3, the full variable domain is EAGVAQSPRYKIIEKRQSVAFWCNPISGHATLYWYQQILGQGPKLLIQFQNNGVVDDSQLPKDRFSAERLKGVDSTLKIQPAKLEDSAVYLCASSQGTSGTLSYDEQFFGPGTRLTVL.

The genes are TRBV4-2 and TRBJ1-1. The CDR3 totals 17 residues. Germline CDR1 is LGHNA and CDR2 is YNFKEQ. The CDR3 here is CASSARKDEEVNTEAFF.

V usage is TRBV7-3 and J usage is TRBJ1-1. In germline, CDR1 is SGHTA, CDR2 FQGTGA. CDR3 length: 13 amino acids. CDR3 amino acids: CASSLTAGTEAFF.

The chain joins TRBV20-1 to TRBJ1-2. The CDR3 extends over 13 amino acids. From germline, CDR1 is DFQATT and CDR2 SNEGSKA (reference sequence). The CDR3 protein is CSARDRVPPGYTF.

J is TRBJ1-1 and V is TRBV7-2; TCRdb lists TRBD1, though no DNA is available to test this call. CDR1 and CDR2 (germline): SGHTA, FQGNSA. The CDR3 runs 15 residues. The CDR3 spells CASSLTPGGHTEAFF.

The chain couples TRBV20-1 to TRBJ2-1; TCRdb designates TRBD2, a call that cannot be tested without DNA. Germline assignment: CDR1 DFQATT and CDR2 SNEGSKA (reference sequence). The CDR3 loop spans 15 amino acids. CDR3 loop: CSAGGLAGIFYEQFF.

The V call is TRBV7-2, the J call TRBJ2-2; lacking DNA, the TRBD1 call made by TCRdb goes unchecked. Germline CDR1 is SGHTA and CDR2 is FQGNSA. There are 15 residues in the CDR3. The CDR3 spells CASSLRGANTGELFF.

The V call is TRBV4-3, the J call TRBJ2-7. Germline CDR1 is LGHNA and CDR2 is YSLEER. CDR3 length equals 15 residues. CDR3 loop: CASSQDGRGAYEQYF.

The chain carries TRBV7-8 and TRBJ2-7; TCRdb returns TRBD1, unconfirmable since there is no DNA. Germline V gene sequence: CDR1 SGHVS, CDR2 FQNEAQ. The CDR3 spans 17 residues. This CDR3 is CASSQGPQGIIPYEQYF.

The chain joins TRBV28 to TRBJ2-7; TCRdb proposes TRBD2, but this gene call is untestable without DNA. This CDR3 is built from 15 residues. Germline values: CDR1 MDHEN, CDR2 SYDVKM. Here the CDR3 reads CASSFQLAGSYEQYF.

V and J are TRBV20-1 and TRBJ2-3; the TCRdb call, TRBD1, lacks DNA for checking. Germline V lookup: CDR1 DFQATT, CDR2 SNEGSKA (reference sequence). There are 15 residues in the CDR3. CDR3 residues: CSARVLGQGQDTQYF.

This chain's CDR3 is CSVEGASGRIGEQFF. The V and J genes are TRBV29-1 and TRBJ2-1; without DNA, the TCRdb call of TRBD2 cannot be checked. This CDR3 is built from 15 residues. Germline assignment: CDR1 SQVTM and CDR2 ANQGSEA.

The chain is built from TRBV7-6 and TRBJ2-1; the TCRdb D gene call, TRBD1, has no DNA to confirm it. The germline V gene encodes CDR1 SGHVS and CDR2 FNYEAQ. The CDR3 totals 16 residues. The CDR3 loop is CASSLGMRPLFGEQFF. Full variable domain (rest looked up from reference TRBV7-6 and TRBJ2-1): GAGVSQSPRYKVTKRGQDVALRCDPISGHVSLYWYRQALGQGPEFLTYFNYEAQQDKSGLPNDRFSAERPEGSISTLTIQRTEQRDSAMYRCASSLGMRPLFGEQFFGPGTRLTVL.

This chain connects TRBV29-1 to TRBJ2-7; absent DNA, TCRdb's TRBD1 call cannot be checked. Germline assignment: CDR1 SQVTM and CDR2 ANQGSEA. The CDR3 runs to 13 residues. The CDR3: CSVARGLSYEQYF.

The chain couples TRBV6-5 to TRBJ2-7. The length of the CDR3 is 13 residues. Germline CDR1 reads MNHEY; CDR2 reads SVGAGI. This chain's CDR3 is CASSYSLGFEQYF.

The chain has TRBV6-5 and TRBJ1-5. The V gene's germline CDR1 is MNHEY and CDR2 SVGAGI. The CDR3 runs to 17 residues. CDR3 in amino acids: CASSSHSSFPPREPQHF.

The rearrangement links TRBV7-9 to TRBJ2-1; TCRdb picks TRBD1, but there is no DNA to check that call. The CDR3 has 15 amino acids. Germline loops: CDR1 SEHNR, CDR2 FQNEAQ (reference sequence). CDR3: CASSKQGGPYNEQFF.

The J gene is TRBJ2-1, the V gene TRBV28; the D gene TCRdb calls, TRBD2, cannot be checked with no DNA. Germline lookup yields CDR1 MDHEN and CDR2 SYDVKM. The CDR3 has 13 amino acids. CDR3 loop: CASSFRGPWEQFF.

The gene calls are TRBV28 and TRBJ1-5; TCRdb proposes TRBD1, but this gene call is untestable without DNA. Germline CDR1 and CDR2: MDHEN and SYDVKM. The CDR3 length is 15 residues. CDR3 loop: CASSFAGAANQPQHF. Full variable domain (missing parts from reference TRBV28 and TRBJ1-5): DVKVTQSSRYLVKRTGEKVFLECVQDMDHENMFWYRQDPGLGLRLIYFSYDVKMKEKGDIPEGYSVSREKKERFSLILESASTNQTSMYLCASSFAGAANQPQHFGDGTRLSIL.

This chain links TRBV7-9 with TRBJ1-2; without DNA, the TCRdb call of TRBD1 cannot be checked. The CDR3 spans 15 residues. Germline V gives CDR1 SEHNR, CDR2 FQNEAQ (reference sequence). Here the CDR3 reads CASSDSGQSNYGYTF.

The genes are TRBV7-2 and TRBJ2-7; TCRdb's D call of TRBD1 is untestable without DNA. This CDR3 has 15 amino acids. Germline V gene sequence: CDR1 SGHTA, CDR2 FQGNSA. CDR3 residues: CASRSPGQGFDEQYF.

V is TRBV23-1 and J is TRBJ2-7. TRBV23-1 is an ORF, and what it does is uncertain. The CDR3 loop spans 15 amino acids. The CDR3 reads CASSQSGSSSYEQYF.

The chain recombines TRBV7-7 with TRBJ2-7. The germline V gene encodes CDR1 SSHAT and CDR2 FNYEAQ (reference sequence). This CDR3 contains 13 residues. The CDR3 here is CASQDIHSYEQYF.

J is TRBJ2-1 and V is TRBV3-1; TCRdb designates TRBD2, a call that cannot be tested without DNA. CDR1 is LGHDT and CDR2 is YNNKEL in the germline V gene (reference sequence). CDR3 length equals 14 residues. The CDR3 region is CASSQVGEYNEQFF.

The chain couples TRBV9 to TRBJ2-1; TCRdb designates TRBD1, a call that cannot be tested without DNA. CDR3 size: 13 residues. Germline-derived CDR1 and CDR2 are SGDLS and YYNGEE. CDR3 in amino acids: CASSVGGGNEQFF.

The CDR3: CSVSHGRAVSYEQYF. V usage is TRBV29-1 and J usage is TRBJ2-7. Germline V gives CDR1 SQVTM, CDR2 ANQGSEA. This CDR3 is 15 amino acids long.